A single sample is the source of the 8 T cell receptor beta chains below, sequenced in a study of response to subunit inactivated influenza vaccine. Via MiXCR, TCRdb re-called the RT-PCR reads, giving one row per CDR3 protein. The sample holds 700,000 to 800,000 distinct CDR3 sequences, approximately 18% seen once. Sample: PBMCs from blood, taken around 5 days after vaccination. Receptors were obtained from a man aged 50 to 59 who received an inactivated influenza vaccine.

This chain connects TRBV12-3 or TRBV12-4 to TRBJ2-7; TRBD1 agrees at 8 bases. This CDR3 contains 14 residues. Trimming at V came to 4 bases and at J to 7 bases, leaving 9 bases not matched to a gene. Here the CDR3 DNA reads TGTGCCAGCAGTTCCTCCAGGGGGCGGTTTGAGCAGTACTTC. Its translation: CASSSSRGRFEQYF.

This clonotype showed up just a few times. The CDR3 protein is CASSFQSGVGETQYF. The CDR3 DNA sequence: TGTGCCAGCAGCTTCCAGAGTGGGGTGGGGGAGACCCAGTACTTC. The chain carries TRBV7-2 and TRBJ2-5; D uncertain. The V end lost 3 bases, the J end lost 5 bases, and 16 bases lay between the germline ends. The CDR3 totals 15 residues. Germline V lookup: CDR1 SGHTA, CDR2 FQGNSA.

This chain links TRBV12-3 or TRBV12-4 with TRBJ2-7, with a possible D match to TRBD1 (5 bases). This CDR3 is 13 amino acids long. V lost 3 bases and J lost 5, with 11 bases in between. The CDR3 bases are TGTGCCAGCAGTTTCGCAGGGCCCCACGAGCAGTACTTC. As protein: CASSFAGPHEQYF.

The chain recombines TRBV28 with TRBJ2-5; no clear D. V was trimmed by 7 bases and J by 1 base, leaving 16 bases between them. The CDR3 sequence is 15 residues long. Germline V gives CDR1 MDHEN, CDR2 SYDVKM. DNA for the CDR3: TGTGCCAGCAAGGGCGCAGGCTACTTCCAAGAGACCCAGTACTTC. Residues: CASKGAGYFQETQYF.

This clonotype was seen more than once but under ten times. The chain carries TRBV9 and TRBJ2-3, with TRBD1 matching over 12 bases. The ends lost 3 bases at V and 6 bases at J; junction bases unmatched: 5. CDR1 and CDR2 from the germline V gene are SGDLS and YYNGEE. CDR3 length: 15 amino acids. CDR3 loop: CASSGGTGGVDTQYF. In DNA, the CDR3 is TGTGCCAGCAGCGGTGGGACAGGGGGCGTTGATACGCAGTATTTT. The whole variable domain, remainder taken from reference TRBV9 and TRBJ2-3, is DSGVTQTPKHLITATGQRVTLRCSPRSGDLSVYWYQQSLDQGLQFLIQYYNGEERAKGNILERFSAQQFPDLHSELNLSSLELGDSALYFCASSGGTGGVDTQYFGPGTRLTVL.

This clonotype was seen more than once but under ten times. This chain connects TRBV14 to TRBJ2-7; 8 nucleotides agree with TRBD1. The CDR3 length is 15 residues. Germline V gene data show CDR1 as SGHDN and CDR2 as FVKESK. V lost 4 bases and J lost 0; bases outside the gene matches: 5. CDR3 in amino acids: CASSRQGRSSYEQYF. The CDR3 bases are TGTGCCAGCAGCCGACAGGGGCGTAGCTCCTACGAGCAGTACTTC.

In this sample, this clonotype turned up a few times. The J gene is TRBJ2-1, the V gene TRBV20-1, with 11 positions matching TRBD2. Losses at the gene ends were 4 bases for V and 8 bases for J; bases not matched to a gene: 4. Germline CDR1 reads DFQATT; CDR2 reads SNEGSKA (reference sequence). The CDR3 is 13 residues long. The CDR3 sequence is CSAILAGVDEQFF. The CDR3 DNA is TGCAGTGCTATACTAGCGGGGGTTGATGAGCAGTTCTTC.

The chain combines TRBV7-8 with TRBJ2-1; D is undetermined. V was cut by 5 bases and J by 7 bases, with 12 bases left in between. Germline assignment: CDR1 SGHVS and CDR2 FQNEAQ. CDR3 length: 13 residues. The chain's CDR3 is CASSPSRGNEQFF. CDR3 sequence (DNA): TGTGCCAGCAGCCCAAGTAGAGGTAATGAGCAGTTCTTC.